What follows are 7 T cell receptor beta chains derived from one specimen sequenced in a study of post-analysis software for immune sequencing data. Points from the study as a whole: Relative to controls, patients had about five TRBV segments at higher frequency, with TRBV5-6, TRBV5-1 and TRBV20-1 among these.

For these TCRs, the target antigens are not known. Unique molecular identifiers featured in each of the TCR beta cDNA libraries. TCRdb recomputed calls from the PCR reads with MiXCR, one row per CDR3 protein. In the table there are about 770,000 distinct CDR3 sequences, about 45% of which are singletons. What was sequenced was blood. These receptors were collected from a girl aged 10 to 17 with multiple sclerosis.

This clonotype was picked up a small number of times. J is TRBJ2-4 and V is TRBV12-5; 9 bases agree with TRBD2. Germline values: CDR1 LGHNT, CDR2 FRNRAP. The CDR3 is 14 amino acids. With 7 bases clipped from V and 7 bases from J, the junction kept 8 bases outside the gene matches. The CDR3 DNA sequence: TGTGCTAGTGCCTCAAGCGGGAGGATTAACATTCAGTACTTC. As protein: CASASSGRINIQYF.

The CDR3 spells CASSLSQDRAEGNYGYTF. The CDR3 DNA sequence: TGTGCCAGCAGTTTAAGCCAGGACAGGGCGGAAGGCAACTATGGCTACACCTTC. The genes are TRBV28 and TRBJ1-2, with 8 bases fitting TRBD1. The ends lost 2 bases at V and 2 bases at J; junction bases unmatched: 13. The CDR3 length is 18 residues. The germline V gene has CDR1 MDHEN and CDR2 SYDVKM.

V is TRBV20-1 and J is TRBJ2-7; TRBD1 agrees at 7 bases. The germline gives CDR1 DFQATT, CDR2 SNEGSKA (reference sequence). The CDR3 runs 16 residues. V was clipped by 6 bases and J by 0 bases; unmatched bases: 14. Written as DNA, the CDR3 is TGCAGTGCCTGGACAGGATCAATTATGCGCTCCTACGAGCAGTACTTC. Encoded protein: CSAWTGSIMRSYEQYF.

In its sample, this clonotype was seen a few times. The chain carries TRBV12-3 or TRBV12-4 and TRBJ2-5, with 7 positions matching TRBD1. The CDR3 covers 15 residues. With 2 bases clipped from V and 4 bases from J, the junction kept 7 bases outside the gene matches. Here the CDR3 reads CASSLSPTGIETQYF. Written as DNA, the CDR3 is TGTGCCAGCAGTTTATCACCGACAGGGATAGAGACCCAGTACTTC.

This clonotype has more than one count but fewer than ten. The rearrangement links TRBV5-1 to TRBJ2-7; D is ambiguous. The germline V gene encodes CDR1 SGHRS and CDR2 YFSETQ. The CDR3 contains 14 residues. The V and J ends lost 0 bases and 4 bases respectively, with 11 bases between them. CDR3 sequence: CASSLDPQQYEQYF. For the CDR3, the DNA is TGCGCCAGCAGCTTGGATCCACAGCAGTACGAGCAGTACTTC.

This clonotype was observed a few times. The rearrangement links TRBV25-1 to TRBJ2-1, with D perhaps TRBD2 (5 bases). Germline assignment: CDR1 MGHDK and CDR2 SYGVNS. V was shortened by 2 bases and J by 5 bases, with 13 bases between the two germline ends. The CDR3 is 15 residues long. CDR3: CASSERSSLDNEQFF. The DNA of the CDR3 is TGTGCCAGCAGTGAACGGTCTAGCCTGGACAATGAGCAGTTCTTC.

A few counts support this clonotype. The V gene is TRBV9, the J gene TRBJ2-7, with 12 bases that match TRBD1. CDR1 SGDLS and CDR2 YYNGEE come from the germline V gene. The V gene end was trimmed by 3 bases and the J gene end by 2 bases; junction bases not matched to a gene: 3. The CDR3 contains 15 residues. The CDR3 coding sequence is TGTGCCAGCAGCGGCCGGGACAGGGGGCCCTACGAGCAGTACTTC. It codes for CASSGRDRGPYEQYF.